The 10 T cell receptor beta chains given below trace back to one sample, sequenced in a study of T cells in Graves' hyperthyroidism and ophthalmopathy. The source material, RNA transcripts, was used to amplify TCR beta CDR3 regions. The TCR CDR3 first-round RT-PCR relied on the HTBI primer set. From the multiplex PCR reads, TCRdb called clonotypes with MiXCR, one entry per CDR3 protein. Here the sample spans a few hundred thousand distinct CDR3 sequences, less than 20% being singletons. The source material was blood. These TCRs come from a woman in her twenties or thirties with Graves' hyperthyroidism.

Comment on this clonotype: A junction end diverges from the germline sequence, so it may reflect a read error. This chain connects TRBV5-1 to TRBJ2-6; either TRBD1 or TRBD2 may fit D (5 bases each). From germline, CDR1 is SGHRS and CDR2 YFSETQ. The CDR3 is 16 amino acids. The CDR3, as DNA: TGCGCCAGCAAAGCGCCCGAAGTGCTCGGGGCCAACGTCCTGACTTTT. Encoded protein: CASKAPEVLGANVLTF.

The chain employs TRBV10-2 and TRBJ2-2; D perhaps matches TRBD1 (5 bases). This CDR3 comprises 14 residues. Germline loops: CDR1 WSHSY, CDR2 SAAADI. V dropped 2 bases and J dropped 4 bases, with 8 bases sitting between them. This CDR3 is CASSETGGTGELFF. CDR3 bases: TGCGCCAGCAGTGAGACAGGTGGCACCGGGGAGCTGTTTTTT.

Only a few counts were recorded for this clonotype. This chain uses TRBV4-1 with TRBJ2-5; D possibly corresponds to TRBD2 (6 bases). The germline CDR1 and CDR2 sequences are MGHRA and YSYEKL. CDR3 length equals 16 residues. Between the trimmed V and J ends, which lost 2 bases and 5 bases, there was a span of 18 bases. The chain's CDR3 is CASSQSLTGEGETQYF. As DNA, the CDR3 is TGCGCCAGCAGCCAAAGTTTGACGGGAGAGGGGGAGACCCAGTACTTC.

Ten or more counts support this clonotype. The V call is TRBV2, the J call TRBJ2-5; no clear D. The germline gives CDR1 SNHLY, CDR2 FYNNEI. This CDR3 has 12 residues. V was shortened by 6 bases and J by 5 bases, with 10 bases between the two germline ends. DNA of the CDR3: TGTGCCAGCAGGTGGGTCGGTGAGACCCAGTACTTC. Translated, it gives CASRWVGETQYF.

This clonotype was counted between two and nine times. The chain combines TRBV5-6 with TRBJ2-5, with D perhaps TRBD2 (7 bases). Germline assignment: CDR1 SGHDT and CDR2 YYEEEE. V lost 5 bases and J 4 bases, leaving 15 bases between the germline ends. The CDR3 spans 14 residues. The CDR3 loop is CASSTGRVGETQYF. CDR3 nucleotide sequence: TGTGCCAGCAGTACAGGGAGGGTTGGAGAGACCCAGTACTTC.

This clonotype was counted ten times or more. The genes are TRBV28 and TRBJ1-5; possibly TRBD1 for D (5 bases). V was trimmed by 10 bases and J by 0 bases, leaving 7 bases between them. Per the germline V gene, CDR1 is MDHEN and CDR2 is SYDVKM. CDR3 length: 12 amino acids. The CDR3 spells CATGGSNQPQHF. The CDR3 DNA sequence: TGTGCCACCGGGGGTAGCAATCAGCCCCAGCATTTT.

This clonotype was counted at least ten times. The genes are TRBV7-9 and TRBJ2-7, with TRBD2 matching 7 bases. The ends lost 3 bases at V and 1 base at J; junction bases unmatched: 6. The CDR3 spans 15 residues. Germline V gene sequence: CDR1 SEHNR, CDR2 FQNEAQ (reference sequence). The CDR3 region has the DNA TGTGCCAGCAGCTTTGCGGGAGTTGGGTCCTACGAGCAGTACTTC. It codes for CASSFAGVGSYEQYF.

This clonotype was seen many times. V and J are TRBV4-1 and TRBJ2-7; TRBD2 aligns across 9 bases. The CDR3 extends over 14 amino acids. Germline V gene lookup returns CDR1 MGHRA and CDR2 YSYEKL. The ends lost 4 bases at V and 5 bases at J; junction bases unmatched: 6. The CDR3 nucleotides read TGCGCCAGCAGCCTGAGCGGGAGGTGGGACGAGCAGTACTTC. As protein: CASSLSGRWDEQYF.

This clonotype has a count of ten or more. The V and J genes are TRBV15 and TRBJ1-5; weak D call: TRBD1 (6 bases). This CDR3 region has 15 residues. V was pared by 5 bases and J by 3 bases, with 14 bases between. Per germline, CDR1 LNHNV and CDR2 YYDKDF (reference sequence). CDR3 nucleotide sequence: TGTGCCACCAGCGAAAGCGGACAGCACAATCAGCCCCAGCATTTT. This encodes CATSESGQHNQPQHF. Looking up the rest from reference TRBV15 and TRBJ1-5 gives the full variable domain: DAMVIQNPRYQVTQFGKPVTLSCSQTLNHNVMYWYQQKSSQAPKLLFHYYDKDFNNEADTPDNFQSRRPNTSFCFLDIRSPGLGDTAMYLCATSESGQHNQPQHFGDGTRLSIL.

The CDR3: CASSPNIRTGANQPQHF. The CDR3 region has the DNA TGTGCCAGCAGTCCTAATATCAGGACAGGGGCTAATCAGCCCCAGCATTTT. The V and J genes are TRBV27 and TRBJ1-5; 9 nucleotides line up with TRBD1. Germline V CDR1 and CDR2: MNHEY, SMNVEV (reference sequence). This CDR3 is 17 amino acids long. The V segment lost 5 bases and the J segment 4 bases; nucleotides outside the gene matches: 12.